The T cell receptor beta chain described here comes from a study of cytomegalovirus exposure and HLA in healthy donors. Looking at the study overall: Tens of millions of unique TCRs, all from HLA-typed donors, were included in an early release of the data. Notes on the study in general: Reported results showed that the classifier diagnosed cytomegalovirus status with high specificity and sensitivity. The study carried out a later analysis of TCR beta sequences. It associated 16,951 of them with specific HLA alleles at a false discovery rate of 0.05.

In this sample, this clone turned up many times. What it recognizes is unknown. With 60 Vbeta and 13 Jbeta primers, the PCR was carried out. Per the authors' pipeline: Unique TCR beta chains totaled about 73 million in a later count, with about 11 million of them shared. Generated by immunoSEQ multiplex PCR, the TCRdb table keeps only in-frame clones and is missing some. The V and J calls and clone size come from that table; D and trimming were worked out from the DNA. The profile covers 40,000 or so clones, with about 66% appearing a single time and around 20% taken by the ten largest. The TCR originated in a man aged 50 to 59 in good health and CMV-seropositive. The material sequenced was PBMCs.

In DNA form, the CDR3 reads TGTGCCAGCTCACCAAACAGGGATCAGCCCCAGCATTTT. This sequence encodes CASSPNRDQPQHF. This chain uses TRBV18 with TRBJ1-5; maybe TRBD1 (6 bases). The V gene's germline CDR1 is KGHSH and CDR2 LQKENI. The CDR3 totals 13 residues. The germline V and J ends were trimmed by 2 bases and 5 bases, with 7 bases remaining between them. Combining the CDR3 with reference TRBV18 and TRBJ1-5 gives the whole variable domain NAGVMQNPRHLVRRRGQEARLRCSPMKGHSHVYWYRQLPEEGLKFMVYLQKENIIDESGMPKERFSAEFPKEGPSILRIQQVVRGDSAAYFCASSPNRDQPQHFGDGTRLSIL.